The entry that follows covers one TCR beta chain sequence. What it recognizes is unknown. The identical CDR3 is also encoded by other nucleotide sequences in the sample. Selected positively for CCR7 and CD45RO-negative, naive CD8 cells excluded terminally differentiated effector memory CD45RA+ cells. The source of the sample is a study of shared clonotypes between healthy human individuals. Study-wide background: Each donor's CD4 naive and CD4 memory cells filled three plates apiece, CD8 naive two, and CD8 memory one.

Whole-study results and caveats: When compared with the clonotypes that were shared by all four sorted-subset donors, the non-shared clonotypes turned out to have lower generation probabilities. Among donors, the sharing of clonotypes was expected to be influenced by sequencing depth. The study's rarefaction showed incomplete sorted-subset sequencing despite large depth.

Data came from immunoSEQ multiplex PCR; TCRdb stores just in-frame clones and leaves some out. The table records 1.5 million to 2.5 million clones, about 95% of them present only once. The receptor was derived from a young man in good health. The specimen was naive CD8+ T cells sorted from blood.

The CDR3 coding sequence is TGTGCCAGCAGCTTACCAGGGCCCTATAATTCACCCCTCCACTTT. Translation gives CASSLPGPYNSPLHF. This rearrangement joins TRBV5-6 to TRBJ1-6; D may be TRBD1 (5 bases). Trimming took 2 bases from V and 2 from J, leaving 8 bases between them. The germline V gene encodes CDR1 SGHDT and CDR2 YYEEEE. The CDR3 contains 15 residues.